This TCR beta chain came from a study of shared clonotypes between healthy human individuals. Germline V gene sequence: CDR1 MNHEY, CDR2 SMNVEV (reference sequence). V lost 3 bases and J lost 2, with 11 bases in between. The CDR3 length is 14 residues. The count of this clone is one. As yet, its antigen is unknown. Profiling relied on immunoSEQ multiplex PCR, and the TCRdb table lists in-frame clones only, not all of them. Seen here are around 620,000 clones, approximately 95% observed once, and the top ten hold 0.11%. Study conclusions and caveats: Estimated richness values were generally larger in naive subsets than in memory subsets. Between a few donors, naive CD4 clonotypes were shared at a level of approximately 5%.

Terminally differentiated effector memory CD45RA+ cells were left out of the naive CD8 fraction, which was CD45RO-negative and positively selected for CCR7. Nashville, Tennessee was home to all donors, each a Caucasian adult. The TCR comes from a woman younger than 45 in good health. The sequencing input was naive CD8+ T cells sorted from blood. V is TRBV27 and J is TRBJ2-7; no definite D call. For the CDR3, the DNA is TGTGCCAGCAGTTTCCTGCGGACGACCTACGAGCAGTACTTC. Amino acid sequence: CASSFLRTTYEQYF.